This is a list of T cell receptor beta chains from one sample in a study of sequential checkpoint blockade in melanoma. Clones were sequenced by immunoSEQ multiplex PCR, and TCRdb holds only the in-frame ones, with some missing. The data show under 40,000 clones, 88% seen once. The sequencing used CD8+ T cells sorted from blood (inferred from file names), collected from a patient given nivolumab and ipilimumab in sequence. All receptors derive from a human donor with melanoma. Each CDR3 is given with its conserved first and last residue. The D gene is left open where the match is weak. Clone size is stated in some rows and not others, as once, few, many or a class when expanded.

V gene: TRBV5-8; clone size: -; J gene: TRBJ2-7; D gene: TRBD1; CDR3 protein: CASRSGTGGEQYF; CDR3 DNA: TGTGCCAGCAGGTCCGGGACAGGGGGCGAGCAGTACTTC
V gene: TRBV9; clone size: once; J gene: TRBJ2-2; D gene: TRBD2; CDR3 protein: CASSAIGLVGSGELFF; CDR3 DNA: TGTGCCAGCAGCGCGATCGGACTAGTTGGGTCCGGGGAGCTGTTTTTT
V gene: TRBV2; clone size: once; J gene: TRBJ1-1; D gene: -; CDR3 protein: CASSELGQTEAFF; CDR3 DNA: TGTGCCAGCAGTGAACTGGGCCAGACTGAAGCTTTCTTT
V gene: TRBV27; clone size: once; J gene: TRBJ2-2; D gene: TRBD1; CDR3 protein: CASSSITGVWELFF; CDR3 DNA: TGTGCCAGCAGTTCAATCACAGGGGTGTGGGAGCTGTTTTTT
V gene: TRBV9; clone size: -; J gene: TRBJ2-6; D gene: -; CDR3 protein: CASSLDPSSGANVLTF; CDR3 DNA: TGTGCCAGCAGCCTTGACCCTAGCTCTGGGGCCAACGTCCTGACTTTC
V gene: TRBV6-1; clone size: -; J gene: TRBJ1-2; D gene: -; CDR3 protein: CASSQLQGIYGYTF; CDR3 DNA: TGTGCCAGCAGCCAGTTACAGGGCATCTATGGCTACACCTTC
V gene: TRBV4-3; clone size: -; J gene: TRBJ2-2; D gene: TRBD2; CDR3 protein: CASSRRLALNTGELFF; CDR3 DNA: TGCGCCAGCAGCCGGAGACTAGCCCTGAACACCGGGGAGCTGTTTTTT
V gene: TRBV2; clone size: -; J gene: TRBJ1-1; D gene: TRBD1; CDR3 protein: CASTGTVIMNTEAFF; CDR3 DNA: TGTGCCAGCACTGGGACAGTCATAATGAACACTGAAGCTTTCTTT
V gene: TRBV7-9; clone size: few; J gene: TRBJ2-7; D gene: -; CDR3 protein: CASSSGSSYEQYF; CDR3 DNA: TGTGCCAGCAGTTCAGGTTCCTCCTACGAGCAGTACTTC
V gene: TRBV5-4; clone size: -; J gene: TRBJ2-7; D gene: TRBD1; CDR3 protein: CASSGVGTGNEQYF; CDR3 DNA: TGTGCCAGCAGCGGGGTGGGGACAGGGAACGAGCAGTACTTC
V gene: TRBV19; clone size: -; J gene: TRBJ1-1; D gene: -; CDR3 protein: CASSTSGGRNTEAFF; CDR3 DNA: TGTGCCAGTAGTACATCCGGGGGACGGAACACTGAAGCTTTCTTT
V gene: TRBV7-3; clone size: once; J gene: TRBJ1-5; D gene: -; CDR3 protein: CASSLSGDQPQHF; CDR3 DNA: TGTGCCAGCAGCTTATCGGGGGATCAGCCCCAGCATTTT
V gene: TRBV9; clone size: once; J gene: TRBJ2-6; D gene: -; CDR3 protein: CASSVDRVLAGANVLTF; CDR3 DNA: TGTGCCAGCAGCGTAGATCGGGTGTTGGCTGGGGCCAACGTCCTGACTTTC
V gene: TRBV9; clone size: -; J gene: TRBJ1-1; D gene: TRBD1; CDR3 protein: CASSAARHGQGVEAFF; CDR3 DNA: TGTGCCAGCAGCGCAGCCCGGCACGGACAGGGGGTTGAAGCTTTCTTT
V gene: TRBV18; clone size: -; J gene: TRBJ2-2; D gene: -; CDR3 protein: CASSHPDSTGELFF; CDR3 DNA: TGTGCCAGCTCACACCCAGACTCTACCGGGGAGCTGTTTTTT
V gene: TRBV27; clone size: -; J gene: TRBJ2-1; D gene: TRBD2; CDR3 protein: CASIGGSSPNEQFF; CDR3 DNA: TGTGCCAGCATCGGCGGGAGTTCCCCCAATGAGCAGTTCTTC
V gene: TRBV30; clone size: -; J gene: TRBJ1-1; D gene: TRBD1; CDR3 protein: CAWRRGTGGNTEAFF; CDR3 DNA: TGTGCCTGGAGGAGGGGGACAGGGGGGAACACTGAAGCTTTCTTT
V gene: TRBV7-9; clone size: once; J gene: TRBJ2-5; D gene: -; CDR3 protein: CASSLFGGGAPKETQYF; CDR3 DNA: TGTGCCAGCAGCTTGTTTGGGGGGGGCGCCCCGAAAGAGACCCAGTACTTC
V gene: TRBV7-2; clone size: -; J gene: TRBJ2-7; D gene: TRBD2; CDR3 protein: CASSLTSGSYEQYF; CDR3 DNA: TGTGCCAGCAGCTTAACTAGCGGGAGCTACGAGCAGTACTTC
V gene: TRBV11-2; clone size: -; J gene: TRBJ2-6; D gene: TRBD2; CDR3 protein: CASSFPSGGLISGANVLTF; CDR3 DNA: TGTGCCAGCAGCTTCCCATCGGGGGGACTCATCTCTGGGGCCAACGTCCTGACTTTC
V gene: TRBV9; clone size: -; J gene: TRBJ2-2; D gene: -; CDR3 protein: CASSVVGGGLNTGELFF; CDR3 DNA: TGTGCCAGCAGCGTAGTAGGCGGAGGCTTGAACACCGGGGAGCTGTTTTTT
V gene: TRBV27; clone size: -; J gene: TRBJ2-2; D gene: -; CDR3 protein: CASRWGLSVGELFF; CDR3 DNA: TGTGCCAGCCGGTGGGGGCTTAGCGTCGGGGAGCTGTTTTTT
V gene: TRBV27; clone size: -; J gene: TRBJ1-6; D gene: TRBD1; CDR3 protein: CASSWTGDSPLHF; CDR3 DNA: TGTGCCAGCAGCTGGACAGGGGATTCACCCCTCCACTTT
V gene: TRBV5-1; clone size: -; J gene: TRBJ2-1; D gene: -; CDR3 protein: CASSSRMSGGAANEQFF; CDR3 DNA: TGCGCCAGCAGCTCCCGTATGAGCGGCGGGGCAGCCAATGAGCAGTTCTTC
V gene: TRBV19; clone size: -; J gene: TRBJ2-3; D gene: -; CDR3 protein: CASSPLGAGWETQYF; CDR3 DNA: TGTGCCAGTAGTCCACTAGGCGCGGGGTGGGAAACGCAGTATTTT
V gene: TRBV5-6; clone size: -; J gene: TRBJ2-5; D gene: -; CDR3 protein: CASSSLRVVRETQYF; CDR3 DNA: TGTGCCAGCAGCTCTCTTCGGGTCGTTCGGGAGACCCAGTACTTC
V gene: TRBV19; clone size: -; J gene: TRBJ2-1; D gene: TRBD2; CDR3 protein: CASSIGTRSYNEQFF; CDR3 DNA: TGTGCCAGTAGTATAGGGACTAGATCCTACAATGAGCAGTTCTTC
V gene: TRBV27; clone size: -; J gene: TRBJ2-1; D gene: -; CDR3 protein: CASSQYHEQFF; CDR3 DNA: TGTGCCAGCAGCCAGTATCATGAGCAGTTCTTC
V gene: TRBV7-3; clone size: -; J gene: TRBJ2-1; D gene: TRBD2; CDR3 protein: CASSLLAGAYNEQFF; CDR3 DNA: TGTGCCAGCAGCTTACTAGCGGGAGCCTACAATGAGCAGTTCTTC
V gene: TRBV27; clone size: -; J gene: TRBJ2-2; D gene: TRBD2; CDR3 protein: CASSTGTSAGELFF; CDR3 DNA: TGTGCCAGCAGTACTGGGACTAGCGCCGGGGAGCTGTTTTTT
V gene: TRBV27; clone size: -; J gene: TRBJ2-1; D gene: TRBD2; CDR3 protein: CASSWGLAGFNEQFF; CDR3 DNA: TGTGCCAGCAGTTGGGGACTAGCGGGATTCAATGAGCAGTTCTTC
V gene: TRBV6-4; clone size: -; J gene: TRBJ2-1; D gene: TRBD1; CDR3 protein: CASSATGNEQFF; CDR3 DNA: TGTGCCAGCAGCGCGACAGGGAATGAGCAGTTCTTC
V gene: TRBV2; clone size: -; J gene: TRBJ2-1; D gene: -; CDR3 protein: CASSVGLLYNEQFF; CDR3 DNA: TGTGCCAGCAGTGTGGGACTTCTCTACAATGAGCAGTTCTTC
V gene: TRBV10-2; clone size: -; J gene: TRBJ1-1; D gene: TRBD1; CDR3 protein: CASTLTGAVNTEAFF; CDR3 DNA: TGCGCCAGCACCCTAACAGGGGCTGTGAACACTGAAGCTTTCTTT
V gene: TRBV15; clone size: few; J gene: TRBJ2-1; D gene: TRBD2; CDR3 protein: CATSRDRGGGNEQFF; CDR3 DNA: TGTGCCACCAGCAGGGACCGGGGGGGCGGCAATGAGCAGTTCTTC
V gene: TRBV2; clone size: -; J gene: TRBJ1-4; D gene: -; CDR3 protein: CASSERGDEIGLFF; CDR3 DNA: TGTGCCAGCAGTGAACGCGGGGATGAAATCGGACTGTTTTTT
V gene: TRBV5-1; clone size: -; J gene: TRBJ2-1; D gene: -; CDR3 protein: CATKIAGSYNEQFF; CDR3 DNA: TGCGCCACCAAAATAGCAGGGTCCTACAATGAGCAGTTCTTC
V gene: TRBV9; clone size: -; J gene: TRBJ2-2; D gene: TRBD2; CDR3 protein: CASSVRSGSISGELFF; CDR3 DNA: TGTGCCAGCAGCGTAAGAAGCGGGAGTATATCCGGGGAGCTGTTTTTT
V gene: TRBV13; clone size: -; J gene: TRBJ2-4; D gene: TRBD2; CDR3 protein: CASSSPAGGNIQYF; CDR3 DNA: TGTGCCAGCAGCTCCCCGGCGGGGGGCAACATTCAGTACTTC
V gene: TRBV28; clone size: -; J gene: TRBJ2-7; D gene: TRBD1; CDR3 protein: CASRRPGGSYEQYF; CDR3 DNA: TGTGCCAGCAGACGGCCAGGGGGCTCCTACGAGCAGTACTTC